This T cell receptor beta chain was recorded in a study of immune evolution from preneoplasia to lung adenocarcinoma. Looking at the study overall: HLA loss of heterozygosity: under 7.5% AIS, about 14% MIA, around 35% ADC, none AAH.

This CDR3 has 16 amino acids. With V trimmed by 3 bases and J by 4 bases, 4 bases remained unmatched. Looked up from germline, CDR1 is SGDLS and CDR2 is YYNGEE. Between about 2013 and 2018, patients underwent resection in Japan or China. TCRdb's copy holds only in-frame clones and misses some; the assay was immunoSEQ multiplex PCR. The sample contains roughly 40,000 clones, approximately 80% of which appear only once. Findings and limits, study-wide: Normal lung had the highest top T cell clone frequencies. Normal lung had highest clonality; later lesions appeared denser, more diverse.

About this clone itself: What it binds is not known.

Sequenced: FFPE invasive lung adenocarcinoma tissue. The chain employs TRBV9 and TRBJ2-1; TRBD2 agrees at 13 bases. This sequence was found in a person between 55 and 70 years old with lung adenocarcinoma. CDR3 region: CASSAPGLAGYNEQFF. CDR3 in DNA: TGTGCCAGCAGCGCTCCGGGACTAGCGGGATACAATGAGCAGTTCTTC.